This T cell receptor (beta chain) was recovered during a study of shared T cell receptors in the human thymus. Losses at the gene ends were 5 bases for V and 3 bases for J; bases not matched to a gene: 5. Germline V gene data show CDR1 as KGHSH and CDR2 as LQKENI. This CDR3 is 16 amino acids long. TCRdb's table, derived via immunoSEQ multiplex PCR, lists solely in-frame clones and lacks some. The sample shows some 640,000 clones, roughly 86% of them seen only once. This clone was seen just once. These data were likewise used in another study, on human thymus T cells.

This chain joins TRBV18 and TRBJ2-7; 15 bases fit TRBD2. The sample taken for sequencing was thymocytes. The TCR was taken from a boy under two years old with a congenital heart defect. CDR3 sequence reads: CASSAGLAGGLYEQYF. In DNA form, the CDR3 reads TGTGCCAGCTCAGCTGGACTAGCGGGGGGGCTCTACGAGCAGTACTTC.